These 8 T cell receptor beta chains originate from one sample sequenced in a study of cytomegalovirus exposure and HLA in healthy donors. The table came from immunoSEQ multiplex PCR; TCRdb's copy has only in-frame clones and leaves some out. The repertoire holds 120,000 or so clones, 86% seen once, with 4.9% in the top ten. Sequenced material: PBMCs. These TCRs come from a young man in good health and CMV-seronegative.

The rearrangement joins TRBV5-1 to TRBJ2-5; the match to TRBD2 covers 9 bases. This CDR3 has 16 amino acids. The trim removed 2 bases at V and 5 bases at J, leaving 10 bases unmatched. Germline V gives CDR1 SGHRS, CDR2 YFSETQ. CDR3 coding DNA: TGCGCCAGCAGCTTACCCGGCGGGGGGGCCGGGGAGACCCAGTACTTC. It yields the protein CASSLPGGGAGETQYF.

This clone was counted a few times. The chain combines TRBV4-1 with TRBJ1-6, with a tentative D call TRBD1 (5 bases). The CDR3 extends over 16 amino acids. V was clipped by 1 base and J by 3 bases, with 10 bases between them. CDR1 MGHRA and CDR2 YSYEKL come from the germline V gene. This chain's CDR3 is CASSQVGEGYNSPLHF. In DNA, the CDR3 is TGCGCCAGCAGCCAAGTGGGGGAGGGCTATAATTCACCCCTCCACTTT.

The chain recombines TRBV27 with TRBJ2-1; a possible D gene is TRBD2 (6 bases). Germline CDR1 reads MNHEY; CDR2 reads SMNVEV (reference sequence). V lost 8 bases and J lost 10, with 24 bases in between. This CDR3 region has 15 residues. As DNA, the CDR3 is TGTGCCAGCGCCAACTACCCCGGGACTCTCAACGAGCAGTTCTTC. This sequence encodes CASANYPGTLNEQFF.

The chain carries TRBV5-6 and TRBJ2-5, with D perhaps TRBD2 (6 bases). V was trimmed by 0 bases and J by 5 bases, leaving 11 bases between them. Germline V gene sequence: CDR1 SGHDT, CDR2 YYEEEE. This CDR3 comprises 14 residues. The CDR3 here is CASSLVTSRETQYF. DNA for the CDR3: TGTGCCAGCAGCTTGGTAACTAGCCGGGAGACCCAGTACTTC.

The chain is built from TRBV9 and TRBJ1-4; D remains ambiguous. In germline, CDR1 is SGDLS, CDR2 YYNGEE. Trimming stripped 3 bases from V and 8 bases from J, with 17 bases between. The CDR3 spans 15 residues. The CDR3 sequence is CASSADGNPAEKLFF. The CDR3 DNA sequence: TGTGCCAGCAGCGCTGACGGGAACCCCGCCGAAAAACTGTTTTTT.

Regarding this clone: This sample also contains other DNA sequences that code for the same CDR3. The CDR3 DNA is TGCGCCAGCAGCTCCGGACAGGGGAACACTGAAGCTTTCTTT. Protein: CASSSGQGNTEAFF. The genes are TRBV5-1 and TRBJ1-1; 8 bases line up with TRBD1. Germline CDR1 and CDR2: SGHRS and YFSETQ. The length of the CDR3 is 14 residues. V dropped 3 bases and J dropped 1; count of bases not matched to a gene: 2.

The chain combines TRBV27 with TRBJ2-7, with 10 bases fitting TRBD2. CDR3 size: 14 residues. The V segment lost 8 bases and the J segment 7 bases; nucleotides outside the gene matches: 11. Germline lookup yields CDR1 MNHEY and CDR2 SMNVEV (reference sequence). The CDR3 sequence: CASARTSGGWEQYF. CDR3 DNA sequence: TGTGCCAGCGCGCGGACTAGCGGCGGGTGGGAGCAGTACTTC.

The chain couples TRBV27 to TRBJ2-2; 10 bases line up with TRBD2. From germline, CDR1 is MNHEY and CDR2 SMNVEV (reference sequence). The CDR3 spans 15 residues. The ends lost 7 bases at V and 0 bases at J; junction bases unmatched: 2. The CDR3 here is CASTGLAANTGELFF. In nucleotides, the CDR3 is TGTGCCAGCACCGGACTAGCGGCGAACACCGGGGAGCTGTTTTTT.